The 27 T cell receptor beta chains below come from one sample, sequenced in a study of blood T cell repertoires in COVID-19. The assay was immunoSEQ multiplex PCR, and TCRdb's table has in-frame clones only and misses some. The sample records about 70,000 clones, over 65% being singletons. Sequenced sample: peripheral blood. The origin of the receptors is a woman aged 65 to 85 with acute or convalescent COVID-19.

J is TRBJ2-1 and V is TRBV7-2; weak D call: TRBD2 (7 bases). The germline V gene encodes CDR1 SGHTA and CDR2 FQGNSA. V lost 5 bases to trimming and J lost 7 bases, with 27 bases between them. This CDR3 has 18 amino acids. DNA of the CDR3: TGTGCCAGCAGCCAGCCTTTCGGTGGGGGGGGCTCAGTGAATGAGCAGTTCTTC. This codes for CASSQPFGGGGSVNEQFF.

The V and J genes are TRBV30 and TRBJ2-2; tentatively, D is TRBD2 (6 bases). Germline lookup yields CDR1 GTSNPN and CDR2 SVGIG (reference sequence). Between the trimmed V and J ends, which lost 0 bases and 13 bases, there was a span of 15 bases. This CDR3 region has 13 residues. DNA for the CDR3: TGTGCCTGGAGTGTAGGAGGGTCCGAAGTGCTGTTTTTT. Its translation: CAWSVGGSEVLFF.

The CDR3 protein is CASSLWTGGRAFF. CDR3 in DNA: TGTGCCAGCAGTTTATGGACAGGGGGCCGAGCTTTCTTT. This chain uses TRBV27 with TRBJ1-1, with 11 bases aligning to TRBD1. V trimming: 1 base; J trimming: 10 bases; junction bases outside the gene matches: 2. Germline V gene data show CDR1 as MNHEY and CDR2 as SMNVEV (reference sequence). This CDR3 has 13 amino acids.

The chain recombines TRBV6-2 or TRBV6-3 with TRBJ1-6; tentatively, D is TRBD1 (6 bases). Germline V lookup: CDR1 MNHEY, CDR2 SVGEGT. There are 15 residues in the CDR3. Trimming removed 3 bases at V and 8 bases at J, with 14 bases between. DNA of the CDR3: TGTGCCAGCAGTTATGTTCACAGGGTGGATTCACCCCTCCACTTT. Its protein product is CASSYVHRVDSPLHF.

In this sample, this clone turned up a few times. V usage is TRBV6-1 and J usage is TRBJ2-5; TRBD1 agrees at 7 bases. With V trimmed by 0 bases and J by 5 bases, 6 bases remained unmatched. This CDR3 is built from 15 residues. In germline, CDR1 is MNHNS, CDR2 SASEGT. The CDR3 DNA sequence: TGTGCCAGCAGTGAAGCGGATGGACAGGTGGAGACCCAGTACTTC. It encodes CASSEADGQVETQYF.

The chain uses TRBV4-1 and TRBJ2-7; 8 nucleotides line up with TRBD1. CDR1 is MGHRA, CDR2 YSYEKL, per germline. This CDR3 is 15 amino acids long. With 3 bases clipped from V and 4 bases from J, the junction kept 8 bases outside the gene matches. CDR3 coding DNA: TGCGCCAGCAGCCATGCTGACAGGGGACGGTACGAGCAGTACTTC. Translating it yields CASSHADRGRYEQYF.

The chain combines TRBV9 with TRBJ1-2, with D unresolved. The CDR3 runs to 18 residues. Germline CDR1 and CDR2: SGDLS and YYNGEE. The V and J ends lost 0 bases and 1 base respectively, with 19 bases between them. This CDR3 is CASSVGAGGITFNYGYTF. The CDR3 coding sequence is TGTGCCAGCAGCGTAGGGGCCGGAGGGATCACGTTTAACTATGGCTACACCTTC.

The chain links TRBV11-2 to TRBJ2-7; tentatively, D is TRBD1 (6 bases). The CDR3 is 13 residues long. The germline CDR1 and CDR2 sequences are SGHAT and FQNNGV. The V end was cut by 5 bases, the J end by 3 bases, with 11 bases between. CDR3 region: CASSPGHGYEQYF. Written as DNA, the CDR3 is TGTGCCAGCAGCCCGGGACACGGCTACGAGCAGTACTTC.

Only one count was recorded for this clone. V and J are TRBV19 and TRBJ2-1; 9 bases are shared with TRBD1. V was clipped by 3 bases and J by 1 base; unmatched bases: 1. The length of the CDR3 is 15 residues. Germline lookup yields CDR1 LNHDA and CDR2 SQIVND (reference sequence). The CDR3 loop is CASSMGQGSYNEQFF. CDR3 coding DNA: TGTGCCAGTAGTATGGGACAGGGATCCTACAATGAGCAGTTCTTC.

The chain joins TRBV5-6 to TRBJ1-4, with 10 bases matching TRBD1. With V trimmed by 3 bases and J by 6 bases, 5 bases remained unmatched. The CDR3 is 15 amino acids. Per the germline V gene, CDR1 is SGHDT and CDR2 is YYEEEE. CDR3 sequence reads: CASSSSGTGDEKLFF. The DNA of the CDR3 is TGTGCCAGCAGCTCCTCCGGGACAGGGGATGAAAAACTGTTTTTT.

The chain links TRBV29-1 to TRBJ1-1, with a possible D match to TRBD1 (6 bases). The CDR3 extends over 13 amino acids. Germline CDR1 SQVTM, CDR2 ANQGSEA. Trimming shortened V by 5 bases and J by 4 bases, and 14 bases separated the two germline ends. The CDR3: CSVLRGLSTEAFF. The CDR3 DNA reads as TGCAGCGTTCTCAGGGGTTTGAGCACTGAAGCTTTCTTT.

The chain combines TRBV7-2 with TRBJ2-2; D gene unclear. The germline V gene encodes CDR1 SGHTA and CDR2 FQGNSA. CDR3 length: 15 residues. With 2 bases removed from V and 1 base from J, the gap between germline ends came to 8 bases. CDR3 region: CASSLSSKNTGELFF. The CDR3 DNA reads TGTGCCAGCAGCTTAAGCTCCAAGAACACCGGGGAGCTGTTTTTT.

J is TRBJ1-5 and V is TRBV5-6; D gene unclear. The CDR3 has 13 residues. V shed 1 base and J shed 6 bases, with 8 bases lying between them. CDR1 and CDR2 (germline): SGHDT, YYEEEE. The CDR3 DNA follows: TGTGCCAGCAGCTTGTATCCAGGTCAGCCCCAGCATTTT. It encodes CASSLYPGQPQHF. Variable domain in full (rest from reference TRBV5-6 and TRBJ1-5): DAGVTQSPTHLIKTRGQQVTLRCSPKSGHDTVSWYQQALGQGPQFIFQYYEEEERQRGNFPDRFSGHQFPNYSSELNVNALLLGDSALYLCASSLYPGQPQHFGDGTRLSIL.

The gene calls are TRBV10-3 and TRBJ1-5; D is possibly TRBD1 (6 bases). The germline V gene encodes CDR1 ENHRY and CDR2 SYGVKD. The V end lost 5 bases, the J end lost 2 bases, and 10 bases lay between the germline ends. The CDR3 has 14 amino acids. The CDR3 region has the DNA TGTGCCATCAGTTCAGGGGAAGGCAATCAGCCCCAGCATTTT. This sequence encodes CAISSGEGNQPQHF.

The J gene is TRBJ1-1, the V gene TRBV19; TRBD1 agrees at 7 bases. Germline CDR1 LNHDA, CDR2 SQIVND (reference sequence). Trimming took 6 bases from V and 0 from J; bases not matched to a gene: 4. The CDR3 has 14 amino acids. CDR3 sequence (DNA): TGTGCCAGTAGGCTGGGACAGTTGAACACTGAAGCTTTCTTT. Residues: CASRLGQLNTEAFF.

J is TRBJ1-2 and V is TRBV9; 7 nucleotides line up with TRBD1. Germline V gene lookup returns CDR1 SGDLS and CDR2 YYNGEE. This CDR3 comprises 15 residues. Germline trimming cut 0 bases from V and 4 bases from J; bases unmatched to any gene: 6. The CDR3 bases are TGTGCCAGCAGCGTAGCTGACAGGGAGCTCTATGGCTACACCTTC. Protein product: CASSVADRELYGYTF.

This chain connects TRBV7-2 to TRBJ1-2; D remains unclear. Trimming cost V 5 bases and J 0 bases, with 13 bases left between them. The CDR3 has 15 residues. Per germline, CDR1 SGHTA and CDR2 FQGNSA. CDR3 residues: CASSHSGVSNYGYTF. The CDR3, as DNA: TGTGCCAGCAGCCACTCAGGCGTTTCTAACTATGGCTACACCTTC.

The chain couples TRBV4-3 to TRBJ2-7; TRBD2 agrees at 10 bases. CDR1 LGHNA and CDR2 YSLEER come from the germline V gene. Trimming removed 4 bases from V and 7 bases from J; junction bases left unmatched: 10. This CDR3 comprises 15 residues. The CDR3 nucleotides are TGCGCCAGCAGCCCCTCGAGCGGGAGGGCCTTGGAGCAGTACTTC. As protein: CASSPSSGRALEQYF.

The gene calls are TRBV4-2 and TRBJ2-1; 8 bases match TRBD2. V lost 0 bases, J lost 7 bases, and 11 bases stayed unmatched. The CDR3 is 17 residues long. Germline CDR1 reads LGHNA; CDR2 reads YNFKEQ. The CDR3 spells CASSQDRPGGPGNEQFF. The CDR3 DNA sequence: TGTGCCAGCAGCCAAGATCGACCGGGGGGGCCGGGGAATGAGCAGTTCTTC.

The chain employs TRBV5-1 and TRBJ2-1; possible D gene TRBD1, 7 bases. The CDR3 runs 15 residues. CDR1 SGHRS and CDR2 YFSETQ come from the germline V gene. The V end lost 4 bases, the J end lost 8 bases, and 19 bases lay between the germline ends. This CDR3 is CASSRSGGQFDEQFF. The CDR3 DNA follows: TGCGCCAGCAGCCGATCAGGGGGGCAGTTTGATGAGCAGTTCTTC.

V usage is TRBV2 and J usage is TRBJ2-7, with TRBD1 as a possible D gene (5 bases). The CDR3 contains 14 residues. Germline assignment: CDR1 SNHLY and CDR2 FYNNEI. V lost 1 base to trimming and J lost 0 bases, with 7 bases between them. CDR3 bases: TGTGCCAGCAGTGAAGACAGGAGCTCCTACGAGCAGTACTTC. Encoded protein: CASSEDRSSYEQYF.

The rearrangement joins TRBV7-9 to TRBJ2-7; 7 nucleotides line up with TRBD1. With V trimmed by 5 bases and J by 4 bases, 11 bases remained unmatched. CDR3 size: 15 residues. Germline assignment: CDR1 SEHNR and CDR2 FQNEAQ (reference sequence). The chain's CDR3 is CASSPEGQGVYEQYF. The CDR3 DNA reads as TGTGCCAGCAGCCCGGAAGGGCAGGGGGTTTACGAGCAGTACTTC.

The rearrangement joins TRBV6-5 to TRBJ1-5, with D tentatively TRBD1 (6 bases). Between the trimmed V and J ends, which lost 7 bases and 7 bases, there was a span of 14 bases. The germline V gene has CDR1 MNHEY and CDR2 SVGAGI. The CDR3 covers 13 residues. Here the CDR3 DNA reads TGTGCCAGCACGCAGGGGTGGGGACAGCCCCAGCATTTT. It encodes CASTQGWGQPQHF.

The V call is TRBV6-1, the J call TRBJ1-6; D gene uncertain. Germline CDR1 MNHNS, CDR2 SASEGT. This CDR3 has 14 residues. Trimming left V 2 bases short and J 14 bases short, with 16 bases between. The CDR3 reads CASSEQGSAGTLHF. As DNA, the CDR3 is TGTGCCAGCAGTGAACAAGGGTCGGCGGGTACCCTCCACTTT.

The chain combines TRBV28 with TRBJ2-2; 12 bases match TRBD1. V lost 11 bases, J lost 7 bases, and 8 bases stayed unmatched. Germline-derived CDR1 and CDR2 are MDHEN and SYDVKM. The CDR3 has 14 amino acids. CDR3 sequence reads: CAAGTGGMGGELFF. CDR3 DNA: TGTGCCGCCGGGACAGGGGGCATGGGCGGGGAGCTGTTTTTT.

The chain recombines TRBV4-2 with TRBJ1-2; TRBD1 aligns across 10 bases. The CDR3 length is 15 residues. The V segment lost 3 bases and the J segment 3 bases; nucleotides outside the gene matches: 4. Per the germline V gene, CDR1 is LGHNA and CDR2 is YNFKEQ. CDR3 nucleotide sequence: TGTGCCAGCAGCCAGGACAGGGGGGATTACTATGGCTACACCTTC. Amino acid sequence: CASSQDRGDYYGYTF.

The CDR3 region has the DNA TGTGCCACCAGCAGAGGAGGGAATTCACCCCTCCACTTT. It specifies CATSRGGNSPLHF. This rearrangement joins TRBV15 to TRBJ1-6; D unresolved. This CDR3 contains 13 residues. From germline, CDR1 is LNHNV and CDR2 YYDKDF (reference sequence). V was trimmed by 1 base and J by 7 bases, leaving 5 bases between them.